This T cell receptor (beta chain) was sequenced for a study of blood T cell repertoires in COVID-19. The wider study: PBMCs, B-cell-depleted T cells, or T cells provided the cDNA or gDNA that made up the material.

This clone was detected only a few times. Germline V gene data show CDR1 as SGHRS and CDR2 as YFSETQ. The CDR3 has 15 residues. Trimming cost V 3 bases and J 2 bases; bases outside gene matches: 4. Source study methods: The assay estimated nucleated cells by amplifying reference gene primers. Sequencing was performed with immunoSEQ multiplex PCR; in TCRdb, only in-frame clones are kept and a portion is missing. The D gene and trimming were derived from the DNA, and the V and J assignments and clone size from that table. The sample carries about 120,000 clones, 79% recorded once. The TCR sequence derives from a woman older than 75 with acute or convalescent COVID-19. This chain uses TRBV5-1 with TRBJ1-2, with TRBD1 identical over 10 bases. The sample was peripheral blood. CDR3: CASSSGDRGNYGYTF. CDR3 nucleotide sequence: TGCGCCAGCAGCTCCGGGGACAGGGGAAACTATGGCTACACCTTC.